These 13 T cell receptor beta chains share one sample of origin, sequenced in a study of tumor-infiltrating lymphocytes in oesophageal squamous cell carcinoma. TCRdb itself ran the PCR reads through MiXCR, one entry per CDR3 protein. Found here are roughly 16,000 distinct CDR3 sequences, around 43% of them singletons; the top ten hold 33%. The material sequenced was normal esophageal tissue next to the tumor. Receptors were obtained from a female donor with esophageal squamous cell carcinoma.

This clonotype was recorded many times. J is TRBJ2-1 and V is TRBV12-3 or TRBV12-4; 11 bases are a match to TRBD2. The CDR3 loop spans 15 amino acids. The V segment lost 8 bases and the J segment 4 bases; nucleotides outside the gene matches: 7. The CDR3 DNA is TGTGCCAGCCGGCGACTAGCGGGACTTTACAATGAGCAGTTCTTC. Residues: CASRRLAGLYNEQFF.

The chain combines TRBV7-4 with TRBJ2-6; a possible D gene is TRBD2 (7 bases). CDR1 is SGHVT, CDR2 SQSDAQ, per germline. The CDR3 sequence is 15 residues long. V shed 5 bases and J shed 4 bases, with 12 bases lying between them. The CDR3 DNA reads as TGTGCCAGCAGCCCTTGGGGGGGCGGGGCCAACGTCCTGACTTTC. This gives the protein CASSPWGGGANVLTF. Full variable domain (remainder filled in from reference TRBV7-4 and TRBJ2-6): GAGVSQSPRYKVAKRGRDVALRCDSISGHVTLYWYRQTLGQGSEVLTYSQSDAQRDKSGRPSGRFSAERPERSVSTLKIQRTEQGDSAVYLCASSPWGGGANVLTFGAGSRLTVL.

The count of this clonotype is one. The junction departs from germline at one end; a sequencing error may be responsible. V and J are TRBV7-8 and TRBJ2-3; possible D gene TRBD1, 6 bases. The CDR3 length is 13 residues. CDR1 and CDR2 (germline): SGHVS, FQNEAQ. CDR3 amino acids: CASSPRGPTDRFF. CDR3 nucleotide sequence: TGTGCCAGCAGTCCCAGGGGACCTACCGACCGGTTCTTC. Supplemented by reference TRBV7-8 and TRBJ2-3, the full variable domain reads GAGVSQSPRYKVAKRGQDVALRCDPISGHVSLFWYQQALGQGPEFLTYFQNEAQLDKSGLPSDRFFAERPEGSVSTLKIQRTQQEDSAVYLCASSPRGPTDRFFGPGTRLTVL.

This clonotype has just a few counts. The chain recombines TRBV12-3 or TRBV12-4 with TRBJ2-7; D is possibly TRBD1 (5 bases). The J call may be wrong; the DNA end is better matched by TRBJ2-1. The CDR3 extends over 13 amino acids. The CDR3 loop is CASSLGPYNEQFF. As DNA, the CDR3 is TGTGCCAGCAGTTTGGGGCCATACAATGAGCAGTTCTTC.

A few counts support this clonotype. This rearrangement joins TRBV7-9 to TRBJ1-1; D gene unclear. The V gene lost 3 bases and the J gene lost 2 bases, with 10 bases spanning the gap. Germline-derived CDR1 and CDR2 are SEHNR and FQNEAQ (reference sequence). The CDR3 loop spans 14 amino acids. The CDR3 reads CASSFDGPNTEAFF. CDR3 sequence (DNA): TGTGCCAGCAGCTTCGACGGGCCCAACACTGAAGCTTTCTTT.

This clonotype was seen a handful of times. CDR3 residues: CASSPGETQYF. The CDR3 DNA is TGTGCCAGCTCACCCGGTGAGACCCAGTACTTC. The chain carries TRBV18 and TRBJ2-5; D gene uncertain. CDR3 length equals 11 residues. CDR1 is KGHSH and CDR2 is LQKENI in the germline V gene. The V end was cut by 3 bases, the J end by 5 bases, with 4 bases between.

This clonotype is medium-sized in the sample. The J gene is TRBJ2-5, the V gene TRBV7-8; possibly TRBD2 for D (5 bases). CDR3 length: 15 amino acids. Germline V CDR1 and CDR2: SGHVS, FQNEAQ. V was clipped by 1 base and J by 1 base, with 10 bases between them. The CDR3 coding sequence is TGTGCCAGCAGCTTAGGCCAAGCGGCCCAAGAGACCCAGTACTTC. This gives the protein CASSLGQAAQETQYF.

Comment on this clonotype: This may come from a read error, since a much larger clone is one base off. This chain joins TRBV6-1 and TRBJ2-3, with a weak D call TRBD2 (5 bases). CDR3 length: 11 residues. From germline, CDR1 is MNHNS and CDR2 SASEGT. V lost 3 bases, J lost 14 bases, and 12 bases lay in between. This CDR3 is CASSEAGELYF. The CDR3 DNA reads TGTGCCAGCAGTGAGGCCGGGGAGCTGTATTTT.

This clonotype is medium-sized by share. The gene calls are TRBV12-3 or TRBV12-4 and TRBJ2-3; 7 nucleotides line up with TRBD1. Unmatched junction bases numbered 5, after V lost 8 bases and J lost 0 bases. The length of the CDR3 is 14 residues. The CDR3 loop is CASLYRGSTDTQYF. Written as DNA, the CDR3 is TGTGCCAGCTTGTACAGGGGTAGCACAGATACGCAGTATTTT.

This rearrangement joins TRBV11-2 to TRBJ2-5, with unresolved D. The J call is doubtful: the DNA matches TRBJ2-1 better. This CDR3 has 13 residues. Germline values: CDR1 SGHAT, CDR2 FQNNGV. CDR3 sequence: CASSSGFHNEQFF. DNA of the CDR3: TGTGCCAGCAGCTCCGGGTTCCACAATGAGCAGTTCTTC.

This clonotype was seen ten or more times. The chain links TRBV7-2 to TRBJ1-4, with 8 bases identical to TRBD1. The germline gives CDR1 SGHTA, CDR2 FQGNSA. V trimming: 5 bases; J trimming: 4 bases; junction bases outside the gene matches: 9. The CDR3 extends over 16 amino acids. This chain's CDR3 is CASSPRPGQVNEKLFF. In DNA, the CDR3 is TGTGCCAGCAGCCCGCGACCGGGACAGGTTAATGAAAAACTGTTTTTT.

CDR3 residues: CASSVRRVNYGYTF. CDR3 in DNA: TGTGCCAGCAGTGTACGACGGGTGAACTATGGCTACACCTTC. The V and J genes are TRBV6-1 and TRBJ1-2; D remains unclear. Looked up from germline, CDR1 is MNHNS and CDR2 is SASEGT. The CDR3 runs 14 residues. V lost 4 bases to trimming and J lost 2 bases, with 11 bases between them.

This CDR3 reads CASSPRRDSYEQYF. Written as DNA, the CDR3 is TGTGCCAGCAGCCCCCGACGTGACTCCTACGAGCAGTACTTC. The genes are TRBV7-2 and TRBJ2-7; D ambiguous. The germline V and J ends were trimmed by 5 bases and 0 bases, with 11 bases remaining between them. Germline CDR1 SGHTA, CDR2 FQGNSA. The CDR3 is made up of 14 amino acids.